Sequencing of this TCR beta chain was carried out in a study of cytomegalovirus exposure and HLA in healthy donors. The CDR3 sequence is 15 residues long. V was pared by 0 bases and J by 4 bases, with 12 bases between. Per germline, CDR1 MNHEY and CDR2 SVGAGI. Comments on this clone: Antigen unknown.

This cohort consisted of healthy bone marrow donors. Findings of the study overall: Most likely, a cluster of highly shared sequence variants arose as a sequencing artifact. There were around 160 TCR beta chains listed as cytomegalovirus-associated.

13 Jbeta primers and 60 Vbeta primers were used for the PCR. Per the authors' pipeline: Approximately 12 million of 75 million to 85 million unique TCR beta chains were shared, per a later count. TCRdb's table, derived via immunoSEQ multiplex PCR, lists solely in-frame clones and lacks some. V, J and clone size reflect that table, while D and trimming were determined from the DNA. This sample has 130,000 to 150,000 clones, with around 80% found just once. The chain combines TRBV6-5 with TRBJ2-5; D is possibly TRBD2 (7 bases). Sequencing was done on a sample of PBMCs. This sequence originates from a male donor in good health and CMV-seropositive. In DNA form, the CDR3 reads TGTGCCAGCAGTTACTCTGGGGCGGGGGCAGAGACCCAGTACTTC. It yields the protein CASSYSGAGAETQYF.